One and the same sample provided the 30 T cell receptor beta chains below, sequenced in a study of memory CD4+ T cells and cytomegalovirus serostatus. Libraries were prepared by immunoSEQ multiplex PCR; TCRdb keeps only in-frame clonotypes and omits some of them. Of some 52,000 clones listed, more than 70% were seen once; the top ten hold 1.1% to 1.5%. Single viable CD3+CD4+CD8-CD45RO+ cells were sorted as the memory CD4+ T cells. The material sequenced was memory CD4+ T cells from blood. The origin of the receptors is an adult in good health and CMV-seropositive.

There are a few counts of this clone. The chain is built from TRBV4-1 and TRBJ1-3; no clear D. The CDR3 has 15 residues. CDR1 is MGHRA, CDR2 YSYEKL, per germline. The ends were cut back, 0 bases at V and 4 bases at J, with 10 bases in the middle. The CDR3 here is CASSQDLSGGNTIYF. DNA of the CDR3: TGCGCCAGCAGCCAAGATCTGTCTGGGGGAAACACCATATATTTT.

V usage is TRBV7-9 and J usage is TRBJ2-3, with 7 nucleotides matching TRBD1. Unmatched junction bases numbered 5, after V lost 5 bases and J lost 6 bases. The CDR3 runs to 13 residues. Per the germline V gene, CDR1 is SEHNR and CDR2 is FQNEAQ (reference sequence). CDR3 DNA sequence: TGTGCCAGCAGCCTTGACAGGGCGGATACGCAGTATTTT. Translation gives CASSLDRADTQYF.

This clone was detected only a few times. J is TRBJ1-6 and V is TRBV27; no reliable D call. The ends were cut back, 6 bases at V and 0 bases at J, with 3 bases in the middle. The CDR3 contains 13 residues. Germline values: CDR1 MNHEY, CDR2 SMNVEV (reference sequence). The CDR3 bases are TGTGCCAGCAGGGTCTCCTATAATTCACCCCTCCACTTT. The encoded protein is CASRVSYNSPLHF.

The J gene is TRBJ2-3, the V gene TRBV6-1; D not resolved. Germline V gene lookup returns CDR1 MNHNS and CDR2 SASEGT. V lost 0 bases and J lost 1, with 8 bases in between. This CDR3 contains 15 residues. CDR3 protein: CASSEALHGTDTQYF. CDR3 DNA: TGTGCCAGCAGTGAAGCGCTTCACGGCACAGATACGCAGTATTTT.

The V and J genes are TRBV6-1 and TRBJ1-1; weak D call: TRBD1 (5 bases). Germline values: CDR1 MNHNS, CDR2 SASEGT. V shed 5 bases and J shed 9 bases, with 13 bases lying between them. The CDR3 is made up of 12 amino acids. CDR3: CASSLPGRQAFF. The CDR3 DNA follows: TGTGCCAGCAGTTTACCGGGACGGCAAGCTTTCTTT.

This chain connects TRBV10-3 to TRBJ1-5; D possibly corresponds to TRBD1 (5 bases). CDR1 ENHRY and CDR2 SYGVKD come from the germline V gene. Trimming shortened V by 0 bases and J by 4 bases, and 10 bases separated the two germline ends. The CDR3 is 15 residues long. The CDR3 DNA follows: TGTGCCATCAGTGAGTCGTGGGCAGGGAATCAGCCCCAGCATTTT. It is translated as CAISESWAGNQPQHF.

This chain joins TRBV4-1 and TRBJ2-3; D is ambiguous. V lost 0 bases and J lost 0, with 4 bases in between. This CDR3 is built from 14 residues. CDR1 is MGHRA and CDR2 is YSYEKL in the germline V gene. CDR3 DNA sequence: TGCGCCAGCAGCCAAGACCACAGCACAGATACGCAGTATTTT. Translated: CASSQDHSTDTQYF.

The rearrangement uses TRBV7-2 and TRBJ1-1; D ambiguous. The CDR3 runs to 12 residues. With 5 bases removed from V and 3 bases from J, the gap between germline ends came to 7 bases. Per germline, CDR1 SGHTA and CDR2 FQGNSA. The CDR3 bases are TGTGCCAGCAGCGGCACCCACACTGAAGCTTTCTTT. It yields the protein CASSGTHTEAFF.

The chain has TRBV7-2 and TRBJ2-4; the D gene is possibly TRBD2 (7 bases). The V gene's germline CDR1 is SGHTA and CDR2 FQGNSA. Between the trimmed V and J ends, which lost 0 bases and 8 bases, there was a span of 14 bases. CDR3 length: 15 residues. The CDR3 spells CASSLAGGRWDIQYF. The CDR3 coding sequence is TGTGCCAGCAGCTTAGCCGGGGGGCGGTGGGACATTCAGTACTTC. The full variable domain, in which reference TRBV7-2 and TRBJ2-4 provide the parts outside the CDR3, is GAGVSQSPSNKVTEKGKDVELRCDPISGHTALYWYRQSLGQGLEFLIYFQGNSAPDKSGLPSDRFSAERTGGSVSTLTIQRTQQEDSAVYLCASSLAGGRWDIQYFGAGTRLSVL.

The chain recombines TRBV7-8 with TRBJ2-3, with no clear D. The CDR3 loop spans 14 amino acids. V was clipped by 1 base and J by 5 bases, with 10 bases between them. Germline V gene data show CDR1 as SGHVS and CDR2 as FQNEAQ. The CDR3 DNA is TGTGCCAGCAGCTTAGATCCCCTCGTAGATACGCAGTATTTT. Encoded protein: CASSLDPLVDTQYF.

The rearrangement joins TRBV5-6 to TRBJ1-3, with a weak D call TRBD1 (6 bases). The germline CDR1 and CDR2 sequences are SGHDT and YYEEEE. The CDR3 has 16 residues. V lost 3 bases, J lost 1 base, and 14 bases lay in between. CDR3 DNA: TGTGCCAGCAGCTACCCGGGACATGATTCTGGAAACACCATATATTTT. Translating it yields CASSYPGHDSGNTIYF.

The chain has TRBV5-1 and TRBJ1-1, with 9 bases lining up with TRBD1. The CDR3 has 15 residues. Germline V gives CDR1 SGHRS, CDR2 YFSETQ. V was pared by 2 bases and J by 3 bases, with 5 bases of the junction left unmatched. The CDR3 region has the DNA TGCGCCAGCAGCTTTTCGACAGGGGGGGACACTGAAGCTTTCTTT. Translating gives CASSFSTGGDTEAFF.

This clone was detected only a few times. J is TRBJ2-3 and V is TRBV30; D remains ambiguous. This CDR3 spans 15 amino acids. V was clipped by 0 bases and J by 4 bases, with 14 bases between them. From germline, CDR1 is GTSNPN and CDR2 SVGIG (reference sequence). The CDR3 DNA reads as TGTGCCTGGAGTGTAAGTGCCCCCGCGGCAGATACGCAGTATTTT. Encoded protein: CAWSVSAPAADTQYF.

The V and J genes are TRBV27 and TRBJ2-7; 16 bases are a match to TRBD2. CDR1 and CDR2 (germline): MNHEY, SMNVEV (reference sequence). The CDR3 has 19 residues. Trimming removed 5 bases from V and 2 bases from J; junction bases left unmatched: 12. The CDR3 sequence: CASSTRPPGLAGGTYEQYF. The CDR3 DNA reads TGTGCCAGCAGTACCAGACCCCCGGGACTAGCGGGAGGGACCTACGAGCAGTACTTC.

The CDR3 region has the DNA TGTGCCAGCAGCTTAAGCCTGGCGGATACGCAGTATTTT. Its translation: CASSLSLADTQYF. V is TRBV7-2 and J is TRBJ2-3; D gene uncertain. CDR1 and CDR2 from the germline V gene are SGHTA and FQGNSA. Trimming shortened V by 2 bases and J by 6 bases, and 9 bases separated the two germline ends. The length of the CDR3 is 13 residues.

V gene TRBV5-1 combines with J gene TRBJ1-6, with TRBD1 matching 8 bases. J lost 10 bases, V lost 0 bases, and 9 bases had no gene match. The CDR3 spans 16 residues. CDR1 is SGHRS, CDR2 YFSETQ, per germline. The CDR3 protein is CASSLGIQGGSSPLHF. The CDR3 bases are TGCGCCAGCAGCTTGGGGATACAGGGGGGATCCTCACCCCTCCACTTT.

This clone was counted a few times. J is TRBJ1-6 and V is TRBV11-2, with TRBD1 matching over 8 bases. The junction had 7 bases not matched to a gene; V was cut back by 5 bases and J by 7 bases. The CDR3 runs to 15 residues. Germline-derived CDR1 and CDR2 are SGHAT and FQNNGV. CDR3 loop: CASSPRTGTNSPLHF. The CDR3 coding sequence is TGTGCCAGCAGCCCACGGACAGGGACCAATTCACCCCTCCACTTT.

V usage is TRBV11-1 and J usage is TRBJ2-1; a weak D match, TRBD1 (6 bases). CDR3 size: 15 residues. The V and J ends lost 5 bases and 0 bases respectively, with 11 bases between them. Germline V gives CDR1 SGHAT, CDR2 FQDESV (reference sequence). The CDR3 DNA follows: TGTGCCAGCAGCCGGGACACACGCTCCTACAATGAGCAGTTCTTC. Its translation: CASSRDTRSYNEQFF.

The table lists this clone with a count of one. The rearrangement joins TRBV28 to TRBJ2-2; the match to TRBD1 covers 8 bases. The ends lost 7 bases at V and 7 bases at J; junction bases unmatched: 5. The CDR3 length is 13 residues. CDR1 is MDHEN, CDR2 SYDVKM, per germline. The CDR3 region is CASNSGQGGELFF. CDR3 nucleotide sequence: TGTGCCAGCAACTCCGGACAGGGCGGGGAGCTGTTTTTT.

V is TRBV11-2 and J is TRBJ2-3; D gene unclear. The germline gives CDR1 SGHAT, CDR2 FQNNGV. The CDR3 totals 14 residues. Trimming cost V 5 bases and J 2 bases, with 11 bases left between them. The DNA of the CDR3 is TGTGCCAGCAGCCCTCACCCACACACAGATACGCAGTATTTT. Translated: CASSPHPHTDTQYF.

This clone is medium-sized within its sample. This chain joins TRBV2 and TRBJ1-1, with D possibly being TRBD1 (6 bases). Looked up from germline, CDR1 is SNHLY and CDR2 is FYNNEI. The CDR3 runs to 14 residues. The germline V and J ends were trimmed by 4 bases and 1 base, with 10 bases remaining between them. The CDR3 loop reads CASSGQVANTEAFF. The DNA for the CDR3 is TGTGCCAGCAGTGGACAGGTAGCGAACACTGAAGCTTTCTTT. Based on the CDR3 plus reference TRBV2 and TRBJ1-1, the full variable domain is EPEVTQTPSHQVTQMGQEVILRCVPISNHLYFYWYRQILGQKVEFLVSFYNNEISEKSEIFDDQFSVERPDGSNFTLKIRSTKLEDSAMYFCASSGQVANTEAFFGQGTRLTVV.

The V and J genes are TRBV6-5 and TRBJ1-1; 12 bases map to TRBD1. Trimming removed 6 bases from V and 5 bases from J; junction bases left unmatched: 7. Germline-derived CDR1 and CDR2 are MNHEY and SVGAGI. CDR3 length equals 15 residues. The CDR3 is CASRRGQGARTEAFF. The CDR3 nucleotides are TGTGCCAGCAGACGGGGACAGGGGGCGCGGACTGAAGCTTTCTTT.

This chain uses TRBV5-1 with TRBJ1-2; TRBD1 agrees at 7 bases. V lost 4 bases, J lost 0 bases, and 15 bases stayed unmatched. The germline V gene encodes CDR1 SGHRS and CDR2 YFSETQ. CDR3 length: 18 residues. CDR3 DNA: TGCGCCAGCAGCCCAACCGGGACAGAGGCCCTAGCTAACTATGGCTACACCTTC. Its protein is CASSPTGTEALANYGYTF.

The sample holds one count of this clone. V gene TRBV28 combines with J gene TRBJ2-3; 8 nucleotides agree with TRBD2. V lost 2 bases to trimming and J lost 4 bases; unmatched junction nucleotides: 2. This CDR3 region has 14 residues. Germline-derived CDR1 and CDR2 are MDHEN and SYDVKM. CDR3 region: CASSLRGGADTQYF. The DNA for the CDR3 is TGTGCCAGCAGTTTACGGGGGGGAGCAGATACGCAGTATTTT.

The chain couples TRBV4-1 to TRBJ2-1; D perhaps matches TRBD1 (6 bases). CDR1 is MGHRA, CDR2 YSYEKL, per germline. V gave up 0 bases and J gave up 12 bases, with 18 bases separating them. The length of the CDR3 is 15 residues. CDR3 nucleotides: TGCGCCAGCAGCCAAGAGGGACACGGAGAGCAGCGGCAGTTCTTC. Its protein product is CASSQEGHGEQRQFF.

By sample fraction, this clone is medium-sized (0.01 to 0.1%). The rearrangement uses TRBV15 and TRBJ2-7; possible D gene TRBD1, 5 bases. CDR3 length: 14 residues. Germline V lookup: CDR1 LNHNV, CDR2 YYDKDF (reference sequence). Trimming removed 0 bases from V and 3 bases from J, with 9 bases in between. The CDR3, as DNA: TGTGCCACCAGCAGAGATCCAGGGAACTACGAGCAGTACTTC. Translating gives CATSRDPGNYEQYF. The full variable domain, in which reference TRBV15 and TRBJ2-7 provide the parts outside the CDR3, is DAMVIQNPRYQVTQFGKPVTLSCSQTLNHNVMYWYQQKSSQAPKLLFHYYDKDFNNEADTPDNFQSRRPNTSFCFLDIRSPGLGDTAMYLCATSRDPGNYEQYFGPGTRLTVT.

The chain is built from TRBV15 and TRBJ2-7; D is perhaps TRBD1 or TRBD2 (6 bases each). Germline V gives CDR1 LNHNV, CDR2 YYDKDF (reference sequence). The germline V and J ends were trimmed by 2 bases and 0 bases, with 17 bases remaining between them. The CDR3 has 17 residues. In nucleotides, the CDR3 is TGTGCCACCAGCAGATCGGGGGACATCCCGAGCTCCTACGAGCAGTACTTC. It is translated as CATSRSGDIPSSYEQYF.

The genes are TRBV7-9 and TRBJ2-1, with 9 bases identical to TRBD1. The trim removed 5 bases at V and 8 bases at J, leaving 10 bases unmatched. The CDR3 contains 15 residues. The germline V gene encodes CDR1 SEHNR and CDR2 FQNEAQ (reference sequence). CDR3 loop: CASSQGDRVGDEQFF. The DNA of the CDR3 is TGTGCCAGCAGCCAAGGGGACAGGGTAGGCGATGAGCAGTTCTTC.

This clone has only a few counts. The chain recombines TRBV19 with TRBJ1-6, with D hard to call. V was clipped by 4 bases and J by 7 bases, with 17 bases between them. This CDR3 comprises 16 residues. In germline, CDR1 is LNHDA, CDR2 SQIVND (reference sequence). The CDR3 sequence is CASSSSRPWENSPLHF. In nucleotides, the CDR3 is TGTGCCAGTAGTAGTTCGCGCCCATGGGAGAATTCACCCCTCCACTTT.

The rearrangement uses TRBV2 and TRBJ2-3; 13 bases map to TRBD2. The CDR3 totals 16 residues. The junction had 4 bases not matched to a gene; V was cut back by 6 bases and J by 1 base. From germline, CDR1 is SNHLY and CDR2 FYNNEI. The CDR3 here is CASRIGTSGGTDTQYF. CDR3 sequence (DNA): TGTGCCAGCAGGATCGGGACTAGCGGGGGCACAGATACGCAGTATTTT.